The clone carrying this TCR beta chain has more than one count but fewer than ten. This entry belongs to a study of response to subunit inactivated influenza vaccine. The CDR3 contains 14 residues. Germline V gives CDR1 DFQATT, CDR2 SNEGSKA (reference sequence). V shed 6 bases and J shed 2 bases, with 14 bases lying between them. TCRdb re-called the RT-PCR reads through MiXCR, storing one row per CDR3 protein. The sample records about 580,000 distinct CDR3 sequences, about 14% being singletons. Sequencing was performed on PBMCs from blood, taken roughly 12 days after vaccination. The chain joins TRBV20-1 to TRBJ1-5; D might be TRBD1 (6 bases). This receptor was obtained from a man aged 50 to 60 who received an inactivated influenza vaccine. The DNA of the CDR3 is TGCAGTGCCGCTCAAGGGGGAGGCAATCAGCCCCAGCATTTT. This sequence encodes CSAAQGGGNQPQHF.